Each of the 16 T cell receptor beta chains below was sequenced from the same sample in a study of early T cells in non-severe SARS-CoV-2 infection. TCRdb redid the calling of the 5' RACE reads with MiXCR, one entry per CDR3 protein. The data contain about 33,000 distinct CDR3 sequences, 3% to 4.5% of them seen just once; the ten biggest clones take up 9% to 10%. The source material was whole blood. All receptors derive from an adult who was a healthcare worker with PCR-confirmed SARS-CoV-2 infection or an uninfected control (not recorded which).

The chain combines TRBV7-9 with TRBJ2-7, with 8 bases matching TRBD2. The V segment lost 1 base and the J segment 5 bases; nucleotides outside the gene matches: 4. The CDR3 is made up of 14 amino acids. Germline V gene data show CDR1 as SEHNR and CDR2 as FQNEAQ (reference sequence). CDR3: CASSLEAGGDEQYV. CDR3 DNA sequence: TGTGCCAGCAGCTTAGAGGCGGGAGGAGACGAGCAGTACGTC.

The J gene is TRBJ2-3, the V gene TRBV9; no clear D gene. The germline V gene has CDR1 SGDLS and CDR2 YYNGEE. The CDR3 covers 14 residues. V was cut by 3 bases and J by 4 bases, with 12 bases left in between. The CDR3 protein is CASSARPSSDTQYF. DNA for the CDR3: TGTGCCAGCAGCGCCCGCCCGAGCTCAGATACGCAGTATTTT.

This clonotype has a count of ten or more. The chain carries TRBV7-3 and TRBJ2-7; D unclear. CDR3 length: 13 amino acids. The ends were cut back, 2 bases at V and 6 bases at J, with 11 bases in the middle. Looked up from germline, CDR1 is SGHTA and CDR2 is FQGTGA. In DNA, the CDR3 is TGTGCCAGCAGCTTAGGGCCGAAGGGCGAGCAGTACTTC. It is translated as CASSLGPKGEQYF.

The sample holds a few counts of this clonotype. CDR3 amino acids: CASSPTGMETQYF. In DNA, the CDR3 is TGCGCCAGCAGCCCTACAGGGATGGAGACCCAGTACTTC. This chain joins TRBV4-1 and TRBJ2-5, with a tentative D call TRBD1 (6 bases). This CDR3 contains 13 residues. The V end was cut by 4 bases, the J end by 5 bases, with 11 bases between. The V gene's germline CDR1 is MGHRA and CDR2 YSYEKL.

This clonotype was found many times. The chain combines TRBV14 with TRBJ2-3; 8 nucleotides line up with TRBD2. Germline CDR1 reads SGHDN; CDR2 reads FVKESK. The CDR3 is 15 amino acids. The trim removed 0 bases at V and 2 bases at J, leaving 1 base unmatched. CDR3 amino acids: CASSQDSGATDTQYF. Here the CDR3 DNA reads TGTGCCAGCAGCCAAGATAGCGGGGCCACAGATACGCAGTATTTT. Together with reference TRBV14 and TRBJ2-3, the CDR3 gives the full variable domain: EAGVTQFPSHSVIEKGQTVTLRCDPISGHDNLYWYRRVMGKEIKFLLHFVKESKQDESGMPNNRFLAERTGGTYSTLKVQPAELEDSGVYFCASSQDSGATDTQYFGPGTRLTVL.

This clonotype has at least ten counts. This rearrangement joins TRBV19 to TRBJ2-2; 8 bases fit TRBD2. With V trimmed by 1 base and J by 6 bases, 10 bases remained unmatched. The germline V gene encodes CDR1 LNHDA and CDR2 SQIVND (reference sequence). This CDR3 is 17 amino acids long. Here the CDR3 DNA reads TGTGCCAGTAGTATAGGCTGGCGGGAGGTTATTTCCGGGGAGCTGTTTTTT. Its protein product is CASSIGWREVISGELFF.

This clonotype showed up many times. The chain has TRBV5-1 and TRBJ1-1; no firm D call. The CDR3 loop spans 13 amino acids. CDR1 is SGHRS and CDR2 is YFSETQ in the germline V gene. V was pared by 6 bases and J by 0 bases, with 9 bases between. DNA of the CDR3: TGCGCCAGCATGGACCTCATGAACACTGAAGCTTTCTTT. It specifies CASMDLMNTEAFF.

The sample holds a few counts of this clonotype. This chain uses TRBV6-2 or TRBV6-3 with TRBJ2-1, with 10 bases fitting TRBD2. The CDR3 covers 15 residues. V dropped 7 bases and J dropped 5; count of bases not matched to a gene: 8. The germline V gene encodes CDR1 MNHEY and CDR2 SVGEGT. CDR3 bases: TGTGCCAGCATCCCACTAGCGGGAAGAAACAATGAGCAGTTCTTC. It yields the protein CASIPLAGRNNEQFF.

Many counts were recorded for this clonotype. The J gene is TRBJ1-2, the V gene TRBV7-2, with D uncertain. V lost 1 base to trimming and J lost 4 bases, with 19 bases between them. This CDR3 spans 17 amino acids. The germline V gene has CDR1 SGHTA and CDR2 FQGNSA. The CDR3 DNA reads TGTGCCAGCAGCTTAGTAAATGTCGCCACAGCGCCCTATGGCTACACCTTC. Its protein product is CASSLVNVATAPYGYTF.

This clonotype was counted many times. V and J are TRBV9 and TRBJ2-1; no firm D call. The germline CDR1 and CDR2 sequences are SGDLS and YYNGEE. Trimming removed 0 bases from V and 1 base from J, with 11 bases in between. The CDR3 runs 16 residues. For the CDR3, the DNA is TGTGCCAGCAGCGTAGGTGGGGTGGGATCCTACAATGAGCAGTTCTTC. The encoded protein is CASSVGGVGSYNEQFF.

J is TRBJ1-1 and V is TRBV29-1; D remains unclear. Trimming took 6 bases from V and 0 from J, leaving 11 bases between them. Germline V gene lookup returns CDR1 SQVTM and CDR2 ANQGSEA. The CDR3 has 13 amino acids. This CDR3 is CSVYRPLNTEAFF. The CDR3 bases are TGCAGCGTCTACCGGCCGTTGAACACTGAAGCTTTCTTT. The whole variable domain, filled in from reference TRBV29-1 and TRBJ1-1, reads SAVISQKPSRDICQRGTSLTIQCQVDSQVTMMFWYRQQPGQSLTLIATANQGSEATYESGFVIDKFPISRPNLTFSTLTVSNMSPEDSSIYLCSVYRPLNTEAFFGQGTRLTVV.

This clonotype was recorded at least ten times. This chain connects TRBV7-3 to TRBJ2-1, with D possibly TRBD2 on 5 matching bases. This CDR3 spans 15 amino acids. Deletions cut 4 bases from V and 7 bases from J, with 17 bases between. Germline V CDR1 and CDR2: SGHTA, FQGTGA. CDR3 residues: CASSSGPEGNNEQFF. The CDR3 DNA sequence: TGTGCCAGCAGCTCCGGACCCGAGGGTAATAATGAGCAGTTCTTC.

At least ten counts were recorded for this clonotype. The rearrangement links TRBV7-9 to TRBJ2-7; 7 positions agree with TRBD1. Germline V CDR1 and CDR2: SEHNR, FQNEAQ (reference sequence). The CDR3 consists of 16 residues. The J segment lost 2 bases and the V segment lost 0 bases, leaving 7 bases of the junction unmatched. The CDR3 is CASSLARGTATYEQYF. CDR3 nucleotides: TGTGCCAGCAGCTTAGCGAGGGGGACAGCTACCTACGAGCAGTACTTC. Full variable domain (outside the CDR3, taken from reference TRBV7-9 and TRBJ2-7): DTGVSQNPRHKITKRGQNVTFRCDPISEHNRLYWYRQTLGQGPEFLTYFQNEAQLEKSRLLSDRFSAERPKGSFSTLEIQRTEQGDSAMYLCASSLARGTATYEQYFGPGTRLTVT.

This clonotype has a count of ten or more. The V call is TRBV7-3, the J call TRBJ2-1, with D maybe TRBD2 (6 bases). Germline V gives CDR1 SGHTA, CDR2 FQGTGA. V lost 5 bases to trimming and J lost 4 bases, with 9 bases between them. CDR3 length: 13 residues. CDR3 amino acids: CASSRGSYNEQFF. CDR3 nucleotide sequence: TGTGCCAGCAGCCGGGGGTCATACAATGAGCAGTTCTTC.

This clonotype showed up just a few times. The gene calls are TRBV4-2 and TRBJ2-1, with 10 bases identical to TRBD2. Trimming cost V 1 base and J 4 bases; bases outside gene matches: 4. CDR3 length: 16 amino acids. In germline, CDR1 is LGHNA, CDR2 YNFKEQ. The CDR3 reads CASSQVGLAAYNEQFF. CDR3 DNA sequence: TGTGCCAGCAGCCAAGTAGGACTAGCGGCATACAATGAGCAGTTCTTC.

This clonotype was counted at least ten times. This chain's CDR3 is CASSLYTEAFF. The DNA of the CDR3 is TGTGCCAGCAGCTTATATACTGAAGCTTTCTTT. The chain links TRBV7-9 to TRBJ1-1, with D unresolved. The CDR3 is 11 amino acids. V dropped 2 bases and J dropped 5 bases, with 3 bases sitting between them. Per the germline V gene, CDR1 is SEHNR and CDR2 is FQNEAQ (reference sequence).